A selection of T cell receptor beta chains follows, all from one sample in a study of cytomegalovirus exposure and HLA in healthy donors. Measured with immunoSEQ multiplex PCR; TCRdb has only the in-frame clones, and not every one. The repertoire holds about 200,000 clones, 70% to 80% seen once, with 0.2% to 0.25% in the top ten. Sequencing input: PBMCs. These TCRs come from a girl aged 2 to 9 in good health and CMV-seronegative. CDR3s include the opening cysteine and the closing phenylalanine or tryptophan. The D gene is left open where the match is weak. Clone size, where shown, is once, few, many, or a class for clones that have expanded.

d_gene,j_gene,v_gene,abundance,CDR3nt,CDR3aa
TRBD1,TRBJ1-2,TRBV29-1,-,TGCAGCGTTGATGGGGGGGAGGGACAGGTTGACTATGGCTACACCTTC,CSVDGGEGQVDYGYTF
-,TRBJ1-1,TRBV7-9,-,TGTTCCAGCAGCCCCTGGCAGGGTATGGACACTGAAGCTTTCTTT,CSSSPWQGMDTEAFF
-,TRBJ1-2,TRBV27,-,TGTGCCAGCAGTTCCGGGAGGATCTATGGCTACACCTTC,CASSSGRIYGYTF
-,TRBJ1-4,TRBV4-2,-,TGTGCCAGCAGCCAAGATTCCCCGACAGCGTCTAATGAAAAACTGTTTTTT,CASSQDSPTASNEKLFF
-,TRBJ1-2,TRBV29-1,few,TGCAGCGTTGAAGATTTCGGGGGAGGCTATGGCTACACCTTC,CSVEDFGGGYGYTF
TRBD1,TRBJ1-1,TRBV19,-,TGTGCCAGTAGTGTATGGGGACCGGGACAGGGCACTGAAGCTTTCTTT,CASSVWGPGQGTEAFF
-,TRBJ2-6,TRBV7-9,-,TGTGCCAGCAGCTTAGCGTTATATAAGGACAGCTCTGGGGCCAACGTCCTGACTTTC,CASSLALYKDSSGANVLTF
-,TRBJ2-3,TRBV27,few,TGTGCCAGCAGTTTACTTAGCGGCACAGATACGCAGTATTTT,CASSLLSGTDTQYF
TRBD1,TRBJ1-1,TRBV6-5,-,TGTGCGGCCGGAGGGCAGGGGGCGCGGGATGCCGAAGCTTTCTTT,CAAGGQGARDAEAFF
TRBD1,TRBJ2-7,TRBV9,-,TGTGCCAGCAGCGACTCGACAGGGCGCGAGCAGTACTTC,CASSDSTGREQYF
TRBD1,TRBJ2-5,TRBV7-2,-,TGTGCCAGCAGCGGACGACAGGGGTACGGTGAGACCCAGTACTTC,CASSGRQGYGETQYF
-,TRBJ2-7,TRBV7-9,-,TGTGCCAGCAGCTCCGCTCGACAGAGCCCCTACGAGCAGTACTTC,CASSSARQSPYEQYF
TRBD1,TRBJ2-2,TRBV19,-,TGTGCCAGTAGTGGGACAGGGGTAAGCGCCGGGGAGCTGTTTTTT,CASSGTGVSAGELFF
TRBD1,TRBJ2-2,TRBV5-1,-,TGCGCCAGCAGCTTTCGGACAGGACCCCCCCTCGGGGAGCTGTTTTTT,CASSFRTGPPLGELFF
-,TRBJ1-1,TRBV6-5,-,TGTGCCAGCAGAATCGGACACTTAAACACTGAAGCTTTCTTT,CASRIGHLNTEAFF
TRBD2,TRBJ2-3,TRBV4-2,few,TGTGCCAGCAGCCAAGGCGGGGTAGCGGGGGGTTACACAGATACGCAGTATTTT,CASSQGGVAGGYTDTQYF
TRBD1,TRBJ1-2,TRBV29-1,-,TGCAGCGTTGAAGGGGCAGGGGGTAGAGGCTATGGCTACACCTTC,CSVEGAGGRGYGYTF
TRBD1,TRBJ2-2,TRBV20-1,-,TGCAGTGCCCCAGACAGGGGGAGGCTGTTTTTT,CSAPDRGRLFF
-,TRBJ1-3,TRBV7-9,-,TGTGCCAGCAGCTTACGGCCAACGACTATCGAAGGAAACACCATATATTTT,CASSLRPTTIEGNTIYF
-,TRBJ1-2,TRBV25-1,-,TGTGCCAGCAGTGAACCCAGGGAGGGTTATGGCTACACCTTC,CASSEPREGYGYTF
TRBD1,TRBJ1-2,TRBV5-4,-,TGTGCCAGCAGCTTGGTTGGGGACAGGGGCTATGGCTACACCTTC,CASSLVGDRGYGYTF
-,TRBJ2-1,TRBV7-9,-,TGTGCCAGTCCCAATGGGCCGCATGAGCAGTTCTTC,CASPNGPHEQFF
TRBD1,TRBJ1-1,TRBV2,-,TGTGCCAGCAGAAAGGGACAGGGAATGAACACTGAAGCTTTCTTT,CASRKGQGMNTEAFF
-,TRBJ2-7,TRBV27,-,TGTGCCAGCAGTTTCGCGGCCACCCGAGGAGAGTACGAGCAGTACTTC,CASSFAATRGEYEQYF
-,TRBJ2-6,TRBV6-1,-,TGTGCCAGCAGCACAGCCTCTGGGGCCAACGTCCTGACTTTC,CASSTASGANVLTF
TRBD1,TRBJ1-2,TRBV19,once,TGTGCCAGTAATCCCACGTTGGGACAGGAGACCTACTATGGCTACACCTTC,CASNPTLGQETYYGYTF
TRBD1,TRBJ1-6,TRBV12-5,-,TGTGCTAGTGGTAATGACAGGGGAAACAATTCACCCCTCCACTTT,CASGNDRGNNSPLHF
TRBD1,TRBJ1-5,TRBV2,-,TGTGCCAGCAGCCTCAGACAGGGAGGCAATCAGCCCCAGCATTTT,CASSLRQGGNQPQHF
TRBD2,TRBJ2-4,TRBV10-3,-,TGTGCCATCAGTGAGTCGGGACTAGCGGAAAACATTCAGTACTTC,CAISESGLAENIQYF
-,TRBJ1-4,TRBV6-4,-,TGTGCCACATCCCAACAGAGAGATAATGAAAAACTGTTTTTT,CATSQQRDNEKLFF
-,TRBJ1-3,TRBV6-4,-,TGTGCCAGCAGTGAGGCCGGGGTTGGAAACACCATATATTTT,CASSEAGVGNTIYF
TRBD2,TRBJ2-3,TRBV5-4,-,TGTGCCAGCAGCTTAACCCCTAGCGGGGGGGCCGCAGATACGCAGTATTTT,CASSLTPSGGAADTQYF